A single sample gave rise to the 5 T cell receptor beta chains below, sequenced in a study of T cell clonality in common variable immunodeficiency. Sequenced by immunoSEQ multiplex PCR; TCRdb stores in-frame clones only, minus some. This sample carries over 20,000 clones, none of them present only once. Study conclusions and caveats: Fewer deletions and N-nucleotide insertions were reportedly seen in common variable immunodeficiency TCR beta sequences.

The antigens for these receptors are not known. The sequenced sample was peripheral blood mononuclear cells. These TCRs come from a human donor with common variable immunodeficiency.

This clone was seen more than once but under ten times. The observed sequence ends 3 residues before the CDR3 terminus, with the missing tail filled in from the germline J gene. The V and J genes are TRBV19 and TRBJ2-2; 11 bases are shared with TRBD2. CDR3 length: 18 residues. V was clipped by 2 bases and J by 1 base; unmatched bases: 6. Looked up from germline, CDR1 is LNHDA and CDR2 is SQIVND (reference sequence). The CDR3 sequence: CASSIFGGTSGNTGELFF. CDR3 DNA, as far as it was read: TGTGCCAGTAGTATATTTGGGGGGACTAGCGGGAACACCGGGGAG.

This clone came up a few times. With the read ending 3 residues before the CDR3 end, the germline J gene is used to fill in that end. The chain carries TRBV7-3 and TRBJ1-2; 10 bases agree with TRBD1. CDR1 is SGHTA, CDR2 FQGTGA, per germline. With 2 bases clipped from V and 6 bases from J, the junction kept 3 bases outside the gene matches. This CDR3 comprises 14 residues. CDR3 bases read: TGTGCCAGCAGCTTACAGGGACAGGGGAATGGC. It yields the protein CASSLQGQGNG. The CDR3 in its entirety is CASSLQGQGNGYTF.

As for this clone: The observed sequence ends 3 residues before the CDR3 terminus, with the missing tail filled in from the germline J gene. The chain has TRBV30 and TRBJ2-7, with TRBD2 matching over 9 bases. The CDR3 has 15 amino acids. Germline-derived CDR1 and CDR2 are GTSNPN and SVGIG (reference sequence). V lost 3 bases, J lost 3 bases, and 9 bases stayed unmatched. The CDR3 reads CAWSPGGGGLYEQYF. The CDR3 DNA, read in part, is TGTGCCTGGAGCCCCGGCGGGGGGGGACTCTACGAG.

The sample holds a few counts of this clone. The read falls 3 residues short of the CDR3 end, and the missing part is taken from the germline J gene. The genes are TRBV7-6 and TRBJ2-3, with D possibly being TRBD2 (6 bases). In germline, CDR1 is SGHVS, CDR2 FNYEAQ. The CDR3 length is 14 residues. Trimming stripped 10 bases from V and 3 bases from J, with 17 bases between. CDR3 in amino acids: CATSELALTDTQYF. CDR3 DNA, as far as it was read: TGTGCCACCTCCGAACTAGCTTTGACAGATACG. The complete variable domain, with remaining parts taken from reference TRBV7-6 and TRBJ2-3, reads GAGVSQSPRYKVTKRGQDVALRCDPISGHVSLYWYRQALGQGPEFLTYFNYEAQQDKSGLPNDRFSAERPEGSISTLTIQRTEQRDSAMYRCATSELALTDTQYFGPGTRLTVL.

In its sample, this clone was seen a few times. The read terminates 3 residues before the CDR3 end, so the remaining end is supplied by the germline J gene. V usage is TRBV20-1 and J usage is TRBJ2-7; D uncertain. The CDR3 runs to 14 residues. Trimming took 6 bases from V and 3 from J, leaving 18 bases between them. CDR1 and CDR2 (germline): DFQATT, SNEGSKA (reference sequence). Partial CDR3 DNA: TGCAGTGCCATCCGTTCCACTAAAGTCTACGAG. This sequence encodes CSAIRSTKVYE. The whole CDR3 reads CSAIRSTKVYEQYF.